A selection of T cell receptor beta chains follows, all from one sample in a study of T cell changes during pregnancy in multiple sclerosis. Profiled with immunoSEQ multiplex PCR; TCRdb holds only in-frame clones, not every one. The sample yields about 75,000 clones, 89% seen once. The sequencing here drew on peripheral blood, taken in the first trimester of pregnancy. These receptors all come from a female donor in good health, enrolled as a control in a pregnancy study. Both conserved end residues are part of each CDR3. A D gene is named only where the DNA matches it firmly.

d_call	v_call	j_call	cdr3_aa	cdr3_nt
.	TRBV7-9	TRBJ2-7	CASSRAYEQYF	TGTGCCAGCAGCCGCGCCTACGAGCAGTACTTC
.	TRBV4-3	TRBJ1-2	CASSQRTETGGYTF	TGCGCCAGCAGCCAAAGGACAGAGACTGGGGGCTACACCTTC
.	TRBV6-5	TRBJ2-3	CASSLMLGIADTQYF	TGTGCCAGCAGTCTAATGCTCGGGATCGCAGATACGCAGTATTTT
TRBD2	TRBV6-6	TRBJ2-3	CASRTLAGGRTDTQYF	TGTGCCAGCAGAACTCTAGCGGGGGGGCGCACAGATACGCAGTATTTT
TRBD2	TRBV30	TRBJ2-2	CAWRGLAAFGELFF	TGTGCCTGGAGGGGACTAGCAGCATTCGGGGAGCTGTTTTTT
TRBD1	TRBV11-2	TRBJ2-7	CASSSPGQGVYEQYF	TGTGCCAGCAGCTCTCCGGGACAGGGGGTCTACGAGCAGTACTTC
TRBD2	TRBV7-2	TRBJ2-7	CASSLQPPGLAGGEQYF	TGTGCCAGCAGCCTCCAGCCCCCGGGACTAGCGGGAGGGGAGCAGTACTTC
TRBD1	TRBV6-6	TRBJ2-5	CASSGTGRETQYF	TGTGCCAGCAGCGGGACAGGACGAGAGACCCAGTACTTC
.	TRBV6-1	TRBJ2-1	CASKPYPTGSEQFF	TGTGCCAGTAAACCGTACCCCACTGGTAGTGAGCAGTTCTTC
TRBD1	TRBV14	TRBJ1-2	CASSPDRDGYGYTF	TGTGCCAGCAGCCCCGACAGGGACGGCTATGGCTACACCTTC